This T cell receptor (beta chain) comes out of a study of early stage breast cancer tumors. Study-wide results and caveats: Most shared enriched TCRB sequences were commonly generated ones.

Measured with immunoSEQ multiplex PCR; TCRdb has only the in-frame clones, and not every one. The repertoire holds roughly 58,000 clones, with 80% to 95% as singletons. To note about this clone: Its specificity is not known.

The source material was blood. The TCR comes from a person aged 70 to 85 with breast cancer.

CDR3 coding DNA: TGCGCCAGCAGCTTGGCCACTAGCGGGAGGCAGTACGAGCAGTACTTC. It specifies CASSLATSGRQYEQYF. V gene TRBV5-1 combines with J gene TRBJ2-7; 12 bases are shared with TRBD2. Germline lookup yields CDR1 SGHRS and CDR2 YFSETQ. The CDR3 is made up of 16 amino acids. Unmatched junction bases numbered 5, after V lost 0 bases and J lost 4 bases.